This section outlines one TCR beta chain sequence together with its context. This sample was taken from a study of blood T cell repertoires in COVID-19. Study as a whole: Whether acute or convalescent, the COVID-19 samples came from the United States, Italy and Spain.

The table came from immunoSEQ multiplex PCR; TCRdb's copy has only in-frame clones and leaves some out. The sample gives about 160,000 clones, under 90% of which show up once; 15% to 20% is in the top ten. Membership in each cohort depended on participant-reported clinical history. Donors in Cohort 3 who had recovered were those with two negative PCRs, healthcare professional clearance, or resolution of their symptoms. Trimming left V 2 bases short and J 4 bases short, with 12 bases between. There are 14 residues in the CDR3. The germline V gene encodes CDR1 MNHEY and CDR2 SVGEGT. This clonotype originated in a man aged 60 to 75 who had recovered from COVID-19. V gene TRBV6-2 or TRBV6-3 combines with J gene TRBJ2-7; D might be TRBD2 (5 bases). Sequencing was carried out using PBMCs or T cells enriched from blood (not recorded which). As DNA, the CDR3 is TGTGCCAGCAGTTACCGACTACTTCAGTACGAGCAGTACTTC. Protein: CASSYRLLQYEQYF.